This T cell receptor beta chain comes out of a study of T cell responses to AZD1222 COVID-19 vaccine. Libraries were prepared by immunoSEQ multiplex PCR; TCRdb keeps only in-frame clonotypes and omits some of them. This sample yields 95,000 to 150,000 clones, of which 90% are seen a single time; more than 6% belongs to the top ten. The germline V and J ends were trimmed by 2 bases and 2 bases, with 6 bases remaining between them. Germline assignment: CDR1 SGHRS and CDR2 YFSETQ. The CDR3 contains 13 residues. The sequences come from peripheral blood, collected on day 0 of AZD1222 vaccination. This TCR was recovered from an adult in good health. The rearrangement uses TRBV5-1 and TRBJ2-3, with a tentative D call TRBD2 (5 bases). The CDR3 is CASSLDYTDTQYF. CDR3 coding DNA: TGCGCCAGCAGCTTAGACTACACAGATACGCAGTATTTT.